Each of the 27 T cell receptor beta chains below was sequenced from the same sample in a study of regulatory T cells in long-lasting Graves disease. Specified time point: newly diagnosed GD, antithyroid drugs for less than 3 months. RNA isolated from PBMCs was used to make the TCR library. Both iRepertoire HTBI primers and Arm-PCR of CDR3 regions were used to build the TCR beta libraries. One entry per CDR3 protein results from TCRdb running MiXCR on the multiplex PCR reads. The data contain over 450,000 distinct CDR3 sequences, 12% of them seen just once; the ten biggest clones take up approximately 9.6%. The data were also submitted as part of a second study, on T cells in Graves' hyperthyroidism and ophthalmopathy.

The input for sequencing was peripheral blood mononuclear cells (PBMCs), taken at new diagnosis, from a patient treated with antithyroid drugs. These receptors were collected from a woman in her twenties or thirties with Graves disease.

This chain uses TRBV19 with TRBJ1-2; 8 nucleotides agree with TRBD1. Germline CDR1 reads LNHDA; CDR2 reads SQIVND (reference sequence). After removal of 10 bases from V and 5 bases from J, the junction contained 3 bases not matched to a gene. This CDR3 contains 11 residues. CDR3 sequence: CATTGEYGYTF. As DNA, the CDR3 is TGTGCCACGACAGGGGAATATGGCTACACCTTC.

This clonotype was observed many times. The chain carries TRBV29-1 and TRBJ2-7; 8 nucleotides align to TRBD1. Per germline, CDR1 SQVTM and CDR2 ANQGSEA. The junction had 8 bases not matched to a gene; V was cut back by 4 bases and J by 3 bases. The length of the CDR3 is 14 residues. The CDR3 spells CSVASGGGFYEQYF. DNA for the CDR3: TGCAGCGTTGCTTCAGGGGGCGGCTTCTACGAGCAGTACTTC.

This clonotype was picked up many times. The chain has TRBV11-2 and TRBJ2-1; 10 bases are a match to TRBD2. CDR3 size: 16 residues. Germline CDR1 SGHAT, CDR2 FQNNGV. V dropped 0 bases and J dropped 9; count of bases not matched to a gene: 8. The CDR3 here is CASSLDPSGSWGEQFF. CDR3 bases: TGTGCCAGCAGCTTAGACCCTAGCGGGAGTTGGGGTGAGCAGTTCTTC. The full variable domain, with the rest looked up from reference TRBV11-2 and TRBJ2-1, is EAGVAQSPRYKIIEKRQSVAFWCNPISGHATLYWYQQILGQGPKLLIQFQNNGVVDDSQLPKDRFSAERLKGVDSTLKIQPAKLEDSAVYLCASSLDPSGSWGEQFFGPGTRLTVL.

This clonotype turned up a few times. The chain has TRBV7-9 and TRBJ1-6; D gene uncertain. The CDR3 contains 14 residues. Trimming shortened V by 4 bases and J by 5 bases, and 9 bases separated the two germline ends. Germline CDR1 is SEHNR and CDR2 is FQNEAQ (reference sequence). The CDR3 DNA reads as TGTGCCAGCAGCTCGGCAACAAATAATTCACCCCTCCACTTT. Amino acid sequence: CASSSATNNSPLHF.

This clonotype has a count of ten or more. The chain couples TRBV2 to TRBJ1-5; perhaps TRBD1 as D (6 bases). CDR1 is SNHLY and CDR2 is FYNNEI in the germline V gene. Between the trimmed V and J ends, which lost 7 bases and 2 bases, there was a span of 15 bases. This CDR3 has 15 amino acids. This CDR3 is CASTQEGGGNQPQHF. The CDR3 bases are TGTGCCAGCACCCAGGAGGGGGGTGGCAATCAGCCCCAGCATTTT.

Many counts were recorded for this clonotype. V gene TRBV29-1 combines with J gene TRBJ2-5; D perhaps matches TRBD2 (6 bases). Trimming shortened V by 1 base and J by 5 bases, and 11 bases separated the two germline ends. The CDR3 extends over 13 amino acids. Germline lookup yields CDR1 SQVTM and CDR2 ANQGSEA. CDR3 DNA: TGCAGCGTTGAAGGGCAAGCGGGCGAGACCCAGTACTTC. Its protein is CSVEGQAGETQYF. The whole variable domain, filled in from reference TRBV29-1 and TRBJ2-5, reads SAVISQKPSRDICQRGTSLTIQCQVDSQVTMMFWYRQQPGQSLTLIATANQGSEATYESGFVIDKFPISRPNLTFSTLTVSNMSPEDSSIYLCSVEGQAGETQYFGPGTRLLVL.

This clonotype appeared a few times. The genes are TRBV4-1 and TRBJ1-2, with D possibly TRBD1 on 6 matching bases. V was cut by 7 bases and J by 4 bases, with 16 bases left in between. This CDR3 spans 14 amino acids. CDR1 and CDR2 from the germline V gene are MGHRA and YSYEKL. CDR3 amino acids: CASTAQGTGYGYTF. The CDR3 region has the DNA TGCGCCAGCACCGCTCAGGGGACCGGCTATGGCTACACCTTC.

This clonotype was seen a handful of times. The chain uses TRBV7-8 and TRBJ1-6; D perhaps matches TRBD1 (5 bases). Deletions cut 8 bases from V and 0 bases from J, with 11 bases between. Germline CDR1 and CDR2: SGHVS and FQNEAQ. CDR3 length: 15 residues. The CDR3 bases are TGTGCCAGCGCAGAGGGGAGCTCCTATAATTCACCCCTCCACTTT. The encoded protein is CASAEGSSYNSPLHF.

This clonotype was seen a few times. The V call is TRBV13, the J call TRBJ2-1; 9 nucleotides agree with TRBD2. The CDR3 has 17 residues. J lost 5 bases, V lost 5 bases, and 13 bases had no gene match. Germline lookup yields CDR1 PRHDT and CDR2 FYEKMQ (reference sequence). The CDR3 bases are TGTGCCAGCAGCCCCGGTCCCCCAGCTAGCGGGAACAATGAGCAGTTCTTC. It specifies CASSPGPPASGNNEQFF.

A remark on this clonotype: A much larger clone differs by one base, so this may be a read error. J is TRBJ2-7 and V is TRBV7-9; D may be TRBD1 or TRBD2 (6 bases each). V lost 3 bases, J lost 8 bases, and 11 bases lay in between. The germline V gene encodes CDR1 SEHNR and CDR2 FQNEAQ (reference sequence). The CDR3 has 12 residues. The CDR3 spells CASSFTGAKQYF. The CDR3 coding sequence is TGTGCCAGCAGCTTCACGGGGGCCAAGCAGTACTTC.

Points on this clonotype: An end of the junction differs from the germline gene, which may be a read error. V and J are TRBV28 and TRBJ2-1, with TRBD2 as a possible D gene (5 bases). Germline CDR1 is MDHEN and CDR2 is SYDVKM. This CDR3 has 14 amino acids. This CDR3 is CVSSLVGGYNEQFF. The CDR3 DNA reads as TGTGTCAGCAGCCTCGTTGGAGGCTACAATGAGCAGTTCTTC.

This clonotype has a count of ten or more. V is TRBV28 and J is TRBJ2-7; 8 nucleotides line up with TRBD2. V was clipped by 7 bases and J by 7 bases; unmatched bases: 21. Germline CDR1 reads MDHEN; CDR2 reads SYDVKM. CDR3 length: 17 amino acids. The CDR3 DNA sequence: TGTGCCAGCACCGAGGGGCTAGCGGGTTTCGTCTCTGGGGAGCAGTACTTC. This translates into CASTEGLAGFVSGEQYF.

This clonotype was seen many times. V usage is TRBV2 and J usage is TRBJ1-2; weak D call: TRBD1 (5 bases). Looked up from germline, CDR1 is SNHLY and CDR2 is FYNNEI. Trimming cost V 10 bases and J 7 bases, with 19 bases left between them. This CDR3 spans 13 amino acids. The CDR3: CATSTDDTLGYTF. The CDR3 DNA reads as TGTGCCACCTCGACAGATGATACGCTTGGCTACACCTTC.

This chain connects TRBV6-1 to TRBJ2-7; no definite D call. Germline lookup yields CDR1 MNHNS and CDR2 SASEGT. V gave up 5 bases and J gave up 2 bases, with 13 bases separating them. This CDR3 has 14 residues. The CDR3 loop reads CASSPLLSPYEQYF. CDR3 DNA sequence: TGTGCCAGCAGTCCCCTCCTCTCGCCCTACGAGCAGTACTTC.

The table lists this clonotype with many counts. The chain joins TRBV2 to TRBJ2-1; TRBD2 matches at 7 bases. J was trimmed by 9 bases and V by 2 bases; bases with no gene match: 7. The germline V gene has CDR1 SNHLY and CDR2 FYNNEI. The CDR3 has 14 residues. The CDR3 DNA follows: TGTGCCAGCAGTGAAATGCCCAGACTAGCTGAGCAGTTCTTC. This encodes CASSEMPRLAEQFF.

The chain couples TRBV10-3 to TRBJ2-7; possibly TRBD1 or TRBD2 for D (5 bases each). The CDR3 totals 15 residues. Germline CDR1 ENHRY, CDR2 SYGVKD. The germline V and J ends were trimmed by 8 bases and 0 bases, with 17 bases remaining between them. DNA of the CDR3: TGTGCCATCTCCGCCAGAGGGGACCCCTCCTACGAGCAGTACTTC. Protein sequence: CAISARGDPSYEQYF.

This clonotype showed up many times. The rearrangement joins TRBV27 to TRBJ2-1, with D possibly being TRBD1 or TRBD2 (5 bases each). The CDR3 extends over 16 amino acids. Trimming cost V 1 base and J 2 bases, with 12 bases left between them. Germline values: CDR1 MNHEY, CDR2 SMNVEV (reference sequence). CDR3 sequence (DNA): TGTGCCAGCAGTTTATGGGGGTCCACGACCTACAATGAGCAGTTCTTC. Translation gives CASSLWGSTTYNEQFF.

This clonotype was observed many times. The CDR3 DNA reads TGTGCCAGCAGCTTCGCGGGGCGTTTGGAGACCCAGTACTTC. Translating it yields CASSFAGRLETQYF. The chain employs TRBV7-9 and TRBJ2-5, with a weak D call TRBD2 (6 bases). The CDR3 covers 14 residues. Germline CDR1 and CDR2: SEHNR and FQNEAQ (reference sequence). Trimming pared 3 bases from V and 5 bases from J, leaving 13 bases between.

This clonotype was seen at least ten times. CDR3: CASSQEGAQPQHF. The CDR3 bases are TGTGCCAGCAGCCAAGAGGGGGCTCAGCCCCAGCATTTT. The chain uses TRBV3-1 and TRBJ1-5; perhaps TRBD1 as D (6 bases). The germline CDR1 and CDR2 sequences are LGHDT and YNNKEL (reference sequence). This CDR3 is built from 13 residues. The germline V and J ends were trimmed by 0 bases and 6 bases, with 6 bases remaining between them.

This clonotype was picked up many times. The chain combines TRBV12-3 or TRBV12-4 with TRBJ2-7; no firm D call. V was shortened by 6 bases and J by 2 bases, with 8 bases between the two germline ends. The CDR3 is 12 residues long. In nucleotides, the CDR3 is TGTGCCAGCAGGAGCAGCCCCTACGAGCAGTACTTC. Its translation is CASRSSPYEQYF.

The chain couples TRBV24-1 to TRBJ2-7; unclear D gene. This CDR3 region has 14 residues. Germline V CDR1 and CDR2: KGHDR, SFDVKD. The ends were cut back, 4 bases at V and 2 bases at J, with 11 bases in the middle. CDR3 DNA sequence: TGTGCCACCAGTGAGGGAACAGCACCCTACGAGCAGTACTTC. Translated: CATSEGTAPYEQYF.

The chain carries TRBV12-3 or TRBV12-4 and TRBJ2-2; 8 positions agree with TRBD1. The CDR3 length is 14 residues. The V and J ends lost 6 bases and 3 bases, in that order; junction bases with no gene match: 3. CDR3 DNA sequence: TGTGCCAGCAGCAACAGGGGGGACACCGGGGAGCTGTTTTTT. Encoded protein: CASSNRGDTGELFF.

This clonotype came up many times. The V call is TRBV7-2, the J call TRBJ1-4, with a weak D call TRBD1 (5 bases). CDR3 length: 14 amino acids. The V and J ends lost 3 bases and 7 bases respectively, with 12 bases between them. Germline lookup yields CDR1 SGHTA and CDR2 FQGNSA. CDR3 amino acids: CASSLGPGFEKLFF. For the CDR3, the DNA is TGTGCCAGCAGCTTGGGGCCAGGCTTTGAAAAACTGTTTTTT.

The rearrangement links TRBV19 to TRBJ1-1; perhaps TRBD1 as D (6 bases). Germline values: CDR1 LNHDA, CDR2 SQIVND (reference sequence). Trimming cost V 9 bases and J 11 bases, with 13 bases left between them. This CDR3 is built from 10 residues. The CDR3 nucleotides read TGTGCCAGCGTTGGGGGGGCGGCTTTCTTT. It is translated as CASVGGAAFF.

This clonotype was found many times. The CDR3 sequence is CASSAGLAGRGVTQYF. The CDR3 nucleotides read TGTGCCAGCAGCGCAGGTTTGGCAGGGAGAGGCGTGACCCAGTACTTC. V is TRBV7-9 and J is TRBJ2-5, with D perhaps TRBD1 or TRBD2 (5 bases each). Trimming took off 5 bases at V and 7 bases at J, with 23 bases between the two ends. CDR3 size: 16 residues. Germline CDR1 is SEHNR and CDR2 is FQNEAQ (reference sequence). The whole variable domain, filled in from reference TRBV7-9 and TRBJ2-5, reads DTGVSQNPRHKITKRGQNVTFRCDPISEHNRLYWYRQTLGQGPEFLTYFQNEAQLEKSRLLSDRFSAERPKGSFSTLEIQRTEQGDSAMYLCASSAGLAGRGVTQYFGPGTRLLVL.

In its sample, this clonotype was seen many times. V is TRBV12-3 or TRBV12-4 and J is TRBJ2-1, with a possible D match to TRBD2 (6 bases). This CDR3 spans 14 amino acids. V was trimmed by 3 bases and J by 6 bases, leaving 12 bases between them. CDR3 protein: CASSFPGVGNEQFF. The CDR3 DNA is TGTGCCAGCAGTTTCCCGGGAGTGGGCAATGAGCAGTTCTTC.

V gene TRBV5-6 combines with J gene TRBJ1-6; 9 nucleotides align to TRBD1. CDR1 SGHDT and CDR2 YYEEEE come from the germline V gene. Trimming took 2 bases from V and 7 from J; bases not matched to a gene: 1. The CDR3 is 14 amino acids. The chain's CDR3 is CASSFGTGNSPLHF. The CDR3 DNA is TGTGCCAGCAGCTTTGGGACAGGGAATTCACCCCTCCACTTT.